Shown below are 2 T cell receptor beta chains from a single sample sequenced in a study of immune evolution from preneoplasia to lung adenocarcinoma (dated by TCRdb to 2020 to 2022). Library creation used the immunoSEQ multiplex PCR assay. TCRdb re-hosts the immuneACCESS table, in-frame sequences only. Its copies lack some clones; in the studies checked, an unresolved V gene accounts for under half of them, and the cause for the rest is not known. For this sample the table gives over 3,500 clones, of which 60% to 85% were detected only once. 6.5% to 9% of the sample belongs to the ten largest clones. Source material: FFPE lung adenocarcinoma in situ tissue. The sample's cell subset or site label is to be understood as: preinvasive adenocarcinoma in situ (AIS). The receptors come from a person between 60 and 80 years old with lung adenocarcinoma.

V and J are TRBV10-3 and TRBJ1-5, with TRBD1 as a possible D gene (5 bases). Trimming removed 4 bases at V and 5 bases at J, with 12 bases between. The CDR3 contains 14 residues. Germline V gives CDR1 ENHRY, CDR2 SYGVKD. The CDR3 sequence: CAISAGGLDQPQHF. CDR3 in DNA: TGTGCCATCAGTGCTGGGGGTTTGGATCAGCCCCAGCATTTT.

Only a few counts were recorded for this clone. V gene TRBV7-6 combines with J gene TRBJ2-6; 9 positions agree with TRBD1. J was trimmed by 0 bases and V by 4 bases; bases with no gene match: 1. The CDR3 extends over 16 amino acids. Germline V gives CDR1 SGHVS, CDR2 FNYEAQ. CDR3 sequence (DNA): TGTGCCAGCAGCTCGGGACAGGGCTCTGGGGCCAACGTCCTGACTTTC. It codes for CASSSGQGSGANVLTF.